This T cell receptor (beta chain) was found in a study of blood T cell repertoires in COVID-19. Trimming removed 10 bases from V and 1 base from J; junction bases left unmatched: 6. In germline, CDR1 is SGHNT, CDR2 YYREEE (reference sequence). There are 14 residues in the CDR3. Profiled with immunoSEQ multiplex PCR; TCRdb holds only in-frame clones, not every one. The sample includes almost 200,000 clones, around 79% seen only once; the top ten take 6%. The sequence derives from a woman aged 35 to 49 with COVID-19, enrolled during active disease. The sequenced material came from peripheral blood. The chain couples TRBV5-4 to TRBJ2-5; the match to TRBD2 covers 11 bases. CDR3 loop: CAAGSGGVQETQYF. CDR3 DNA: TGTGCCGCTGGTAGCGGGGGGGTCCAAGAGACCCAGTACTTC.